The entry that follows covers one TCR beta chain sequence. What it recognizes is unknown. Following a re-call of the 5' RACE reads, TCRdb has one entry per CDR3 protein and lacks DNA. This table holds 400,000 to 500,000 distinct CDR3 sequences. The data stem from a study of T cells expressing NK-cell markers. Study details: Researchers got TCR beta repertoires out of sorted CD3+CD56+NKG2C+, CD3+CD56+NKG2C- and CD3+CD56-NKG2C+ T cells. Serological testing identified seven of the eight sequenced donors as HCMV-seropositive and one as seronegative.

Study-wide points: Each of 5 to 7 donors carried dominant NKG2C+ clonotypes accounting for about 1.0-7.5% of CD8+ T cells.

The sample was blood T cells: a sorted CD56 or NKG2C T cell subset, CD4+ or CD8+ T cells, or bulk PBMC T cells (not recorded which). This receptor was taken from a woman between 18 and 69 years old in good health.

CDR3 sequence reads: CAISTGSYEQYF. The chain links TRBV10-3 to TRBJ2-7. Germline lookup yields CDR1 ENHRY and CDR2 SYGVKD. This CDR3 region has 12 residues.